The present entry profiles one T cell receptor (beta chain) with its context. Its antigen is not known. The source of the sample is a study of early T cells in non-severe SARS-CoV-2 infection. Turning to the study itself: Sequenced material consisted of bulk RNA (from unsorted whole blood), and chains were unpaired. Study-level points and caveats: Comparison of clonotypes with VDJdb favored anti-spike CD8 responses while missing private and CD4 specificities.

V dropped 6 bases and J dropped 5; count of bases not matched to a gene: 6. CDR3 length: 14 amino acids. Individual cDNA molecules were tagged with unique molecular identifiers. Each CDR3 protein gets one entry after TCRdb re-called the 5' RACE reads with MiXCR. The repertoire has under 85,000 distinct CDR3 sequences, 12% of them found once; the top ten carry less than 3%. Source material: whole blood. This TCR was recovered from an adult who was a healthcare worker with PCR-confirmed SARS-CoV-2 infection or an uninfected control (not recorded which). The chain combines TRBV12-3 or TRBV12-4 with TRBJ2-1, with 8 bases that match TRBD2. The CDR3 coding sequence is TGTGCCAGCAGGGAAACTAGCGGTAACAATGAGCAGTTCTTC. Protein: CASRETSGNNEQFF.